The next 6 T cell receptor beta chains were all read from a single sample in a study of CD8 T cells in ankylosing spondylitis. TCRdb re-derived calls from the 5' RACE reads in MiXCR, one entry per CDR3 protein. The sample yields about 360,000 distinct CDR3 sequences, roughly 20% seen once. The sample comprised blood, either unsorted or a sorted T cell fraction (not recorded which). The source is a male donor with ankylosing spondylitis or in good health (not recorded which).

The chain joins TRBV11-2 to TRBJ2-7; D is undetermined. The germline V gene encodes CDR1 SGHAT and CDR2 FQNNGV. The CDR3 length is 14 residues. V lost 3 bases and J 2 bases, leaving 11 bases between the germline ends. CDR3 protein: CASSFAPAPYEQYF. Here the CDR3 DNA reads TGTGCCAGCAGCTTTGCCCCCGCTCCCTACGAGCAGTACTTC.

V is TRBV2 and J is TRBJ2-1; 12 bases map to TRBD2. The germline CDR1 and CDR2 sequences are SNHLY and FYNNEI. V lost 6 bases to trimming and J lost 8 bases; unmatched junction nucleotides: 5. There are 14 residues in the CDR3. CDR3 region: CASSPSGGAYEQFF. CDR3 nucleotides: TGTGCCAGCAGCCCTAGCGGGGGGGCGTATGAGCAGTTCTTC.

This clonotype was found a few times. This chain connects TRBV3-1 to TRBJ1-2; D not resolved. Germline CDR1 LGHDT, CDR2 YNNKEL (reference sequence). The V gene lost 1 base and the J gene lost 6 bases, with 9 bases spanning the gap. The CDR3 runs to 13 residues. The CDR3 DNA follows: TGTGCCAGCAGCCAAGCACGTCCTGATGGCTACACCTTC. Translation gives CASSQARPDGYTF.

V gene TRBV11-2 combines with J gene TRBJ2-1; D remains ambiguous. Germline V gives CDR1 SGHAT, CDR2 FQNNGV. The V and J ends lost 3 bases and 4 bases respectively, with 7 bases between them. The CDR3 is 13 residues long. CDR3 sequence (DNA): TGTGCCAGCAGCTTCCCCGAATACAATGAGCAGTTCTTC. Amino acid sequence: CASSFPEYNEQFF. The full variable domain, rest sourced from reference TRBV11-2 and TRBJ2-1, is EAGVAQSPRYKIIEKRQSVAFWCNPISGHATLYWYQQILGQGPKLLIQFQNNGVVDDSQLPKDRFSAERLKGVDSTLKIQPAKLEDSAVYLCASSFPEYNEQFFGPGTRLTVL.

This clonotype was counted a few times. The gene calls are TRBV12-3 or TRBV12-4 and TRBJ2-3; tentatively, D is TRBD2 (5 bases). The length of the CDR3 is 14 residues. The V end was cut by 4 bases, the J end by 5 bases, with 13 bases between. CDR3 sequence: CASSSDLALDTQYF. The DNA for the CDR3 is TGTGCCAGCAGTTCAGACTTAGCGTTAGATACGCAGTATTTT.

The chain employs TRBV30 and TRBJ1-2; tentative D call: TRBD1 (5 bases). This CDR3 region has 14 residues. Trimming stripped 4 bases from V and 0 bases from J, with 12 bases between. Germline CDR1 and CDR2: GTSNPN and SVGIG (reference sequence). CDR3 in DNA: TGTGCCTGGATCCTACAGGACTCTAACTATGGCTACACCTTC. It yields the protein CAWILQDSNYGYTF.